There are a few counts of the clone carrying this T cell receptor beta chain. Its antigen is undetermined. This specimen comes from a study of beta chain features in type 1 diabetes. Points from the study as a whole: When Type 1 diabetes patients were examined, their TCRB CDR3s proved moderately but significantly shorter in all four CD4+ subsets. The study notes PCR might favor shorter templates equally in patients and controls.

The study reverse transcribed the entire isolated RNA, so it sequenced expressed TCRB transcripts. Naive, central memory and regulatory T cell samples averaged roughly 3.6 million immunoSEQ reads each. Data came from immunoSEQ multiplex PCR; TCRdb stores just in-frame clones and leaves some out. The table has 350,000 to 450,000 clones, 14% seen once. This CDR3 region has 15 residues. Deletions cut 5 bases from V and 0 bases from J, with 14 bases between. CDR1 is MNHEY and CDR2 is SMNVEV in the germline V gene (reference sequence). The gene calls are TRBV27 and TRBJ2-7; D may match TRBD1 or TRBD2 (5 bases each). The sample taken for sequencing was naive CD4+ T cells from blood. The origin of this receptor is a man aged 25 to 40 in good health. The CDR3 protein is CASSTQRDRSYEQYF. CDR3 bases: TGTGCCAGCAGTACCCAGAGGGACCGCTCCTACGAGCAGTACTTC.